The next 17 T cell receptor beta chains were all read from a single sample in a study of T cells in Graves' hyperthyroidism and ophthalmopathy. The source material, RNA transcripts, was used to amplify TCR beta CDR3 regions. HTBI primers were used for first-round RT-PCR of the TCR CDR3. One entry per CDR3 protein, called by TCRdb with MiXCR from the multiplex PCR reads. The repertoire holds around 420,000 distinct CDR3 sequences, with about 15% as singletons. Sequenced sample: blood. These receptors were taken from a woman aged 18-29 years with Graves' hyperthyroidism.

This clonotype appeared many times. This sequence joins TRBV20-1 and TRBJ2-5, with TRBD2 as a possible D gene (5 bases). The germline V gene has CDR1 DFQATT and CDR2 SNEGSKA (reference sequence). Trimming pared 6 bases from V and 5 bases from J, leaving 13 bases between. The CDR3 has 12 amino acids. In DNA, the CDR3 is TGCAGTGCAAGGACTTATTGGGAGACCCAGTACTTC. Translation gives CSARTYWETQYF.

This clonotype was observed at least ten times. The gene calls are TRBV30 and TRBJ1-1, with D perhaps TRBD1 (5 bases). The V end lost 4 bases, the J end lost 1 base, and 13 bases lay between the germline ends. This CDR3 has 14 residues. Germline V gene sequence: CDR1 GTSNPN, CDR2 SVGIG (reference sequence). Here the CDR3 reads CAWMPGRENTEAFF. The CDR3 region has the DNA TGTGCCTGGATGCCGGGACGGGAGAACACTGAAGCTTTCTTT. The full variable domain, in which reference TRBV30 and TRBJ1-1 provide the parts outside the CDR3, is SQTIHQWPATLVQPVGSPLSLECTVEGTSNPNLYWYRQAAGRGLQLLFYSVGIGQISSEVPQNLSASRPQDRQFILSSKKLLLSDSGFYLCAWMPGRENTEAFFGQGTRLTVV.

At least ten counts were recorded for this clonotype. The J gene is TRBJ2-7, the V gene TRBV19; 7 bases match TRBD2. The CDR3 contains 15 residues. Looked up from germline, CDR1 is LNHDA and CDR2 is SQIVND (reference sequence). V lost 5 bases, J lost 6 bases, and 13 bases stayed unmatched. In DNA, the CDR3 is TGTGCCAGTAGTTCTAGCGGAGACGGTGGAAGCGAGCAGTACTTC. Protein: CASSSSGDGGSEQYF.

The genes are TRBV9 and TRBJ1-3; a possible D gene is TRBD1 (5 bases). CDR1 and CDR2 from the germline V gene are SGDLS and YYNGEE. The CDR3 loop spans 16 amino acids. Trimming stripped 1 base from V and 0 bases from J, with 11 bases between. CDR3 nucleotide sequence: TGTGCCAGCAGCGTACGGGGGGGACGCTCTGGAAACACCATATATTTT. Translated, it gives CASSVRGGRSGNTIYF.

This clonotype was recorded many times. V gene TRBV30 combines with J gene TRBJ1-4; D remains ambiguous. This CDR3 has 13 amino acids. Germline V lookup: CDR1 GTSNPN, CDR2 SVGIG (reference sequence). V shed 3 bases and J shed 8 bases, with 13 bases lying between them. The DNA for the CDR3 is TGTGCCTGGAGATCGGAGGGCCGGGAAAAACTGTTTTTT. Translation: CAWRSEGREKLFF.

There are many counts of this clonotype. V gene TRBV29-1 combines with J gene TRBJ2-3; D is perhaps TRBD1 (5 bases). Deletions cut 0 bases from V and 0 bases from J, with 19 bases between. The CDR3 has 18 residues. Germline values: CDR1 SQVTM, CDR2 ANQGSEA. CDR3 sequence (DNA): TGCAGCGTTGAAGATCGTCGAGTGACAGTCCCTAGCACAGATACGCAGTATTTT. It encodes CSVEDRRVTVPSTDTQYF.

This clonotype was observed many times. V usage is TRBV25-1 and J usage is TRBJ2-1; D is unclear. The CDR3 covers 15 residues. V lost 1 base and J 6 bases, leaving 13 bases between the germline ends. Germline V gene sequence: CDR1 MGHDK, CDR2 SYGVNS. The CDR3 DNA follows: TGTGCCAGCAGTGAATGGAGTTTAGGGTTCAATGAGCAGTTCTTC. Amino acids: CASSEWSLGFNEQFF. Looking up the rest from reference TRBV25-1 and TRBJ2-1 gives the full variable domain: EADIYQTPRYLVIGTGKKITLECSQTMGHDKMYWYQQDPGMELHLIHYSYGVNSTEKGDLSSESTVSRIRTEHFPLTLESARPSHTSQYLCASSEWSLGFNEQFFGPGTRLTVL.

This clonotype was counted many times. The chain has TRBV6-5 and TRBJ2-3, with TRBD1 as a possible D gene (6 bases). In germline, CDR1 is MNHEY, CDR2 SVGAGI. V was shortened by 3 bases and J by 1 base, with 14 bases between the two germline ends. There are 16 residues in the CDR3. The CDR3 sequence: CASSYNGGHGTDTQYF. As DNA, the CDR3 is TGTGCCAGCAGTTATAATGGGGGCCATGGCACAGATACGCAGTATTTT.

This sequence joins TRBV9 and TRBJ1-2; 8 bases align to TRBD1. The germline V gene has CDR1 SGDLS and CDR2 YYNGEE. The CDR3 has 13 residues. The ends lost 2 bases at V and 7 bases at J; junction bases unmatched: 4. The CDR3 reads CASSVGTGGGYTF. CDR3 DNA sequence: TGTGCCAGCAGCGTCGGGACAGGAGGTGGCTACACCTTC. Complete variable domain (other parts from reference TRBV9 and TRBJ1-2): DSGVTQTPKHLITATGQRVTLRCSPRSGDLSVYWYQQSLDQGLQFLIQYYNGEERAKGNILERFSAQQFPDLHSELNLSSLELGDSALYFCASSVGTGGGYTFGSGTRLTVV.

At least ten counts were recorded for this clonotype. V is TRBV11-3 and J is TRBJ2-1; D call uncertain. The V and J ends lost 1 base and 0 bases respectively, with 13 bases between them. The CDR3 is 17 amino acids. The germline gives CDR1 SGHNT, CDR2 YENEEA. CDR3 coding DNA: TGTGCCAGCAGCTTAGCCGGCCTCCAGAGCTCCTACAATGAGCAGTTCTTC. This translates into CASSLAGLQSSYNEQFF. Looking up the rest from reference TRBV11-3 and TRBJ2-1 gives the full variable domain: EAGVVQSPRYKIIEKKQPVAFWCNPISGHNTLYWYLQNLGQGPELLIRYENEEAVDDSQLPKDRFSAERLKGVDSTLKIQPAELGDSAVYLCASSLAGLQSSYNEQFFGPGTRLTVL.

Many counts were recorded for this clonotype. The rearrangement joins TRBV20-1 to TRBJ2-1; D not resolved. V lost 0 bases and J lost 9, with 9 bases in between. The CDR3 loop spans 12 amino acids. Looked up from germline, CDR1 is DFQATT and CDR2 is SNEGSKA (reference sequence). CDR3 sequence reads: CSARDWATEQFF. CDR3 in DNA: TGCAGTGCTAGAGATTGGGCCACTGAGCAGTTCTTC.

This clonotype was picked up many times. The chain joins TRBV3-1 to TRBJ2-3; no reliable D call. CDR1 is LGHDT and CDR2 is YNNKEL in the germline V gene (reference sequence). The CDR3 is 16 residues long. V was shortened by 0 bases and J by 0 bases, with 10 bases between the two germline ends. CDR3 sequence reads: CASSQDTVHSTDTQYF. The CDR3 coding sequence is TGTGCCAGCAGCCAAGATACCGTCCATAGCACAGATACGCAGTATTTT.

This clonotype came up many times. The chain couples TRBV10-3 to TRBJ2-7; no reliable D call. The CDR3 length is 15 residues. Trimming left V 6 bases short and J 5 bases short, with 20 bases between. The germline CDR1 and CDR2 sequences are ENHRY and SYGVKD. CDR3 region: CAIRGVNPLSDEQYF. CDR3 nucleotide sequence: TGTGCCATCAGAGGTGTCAACCCCCTAAGCGACGAGCAGTACTTC.

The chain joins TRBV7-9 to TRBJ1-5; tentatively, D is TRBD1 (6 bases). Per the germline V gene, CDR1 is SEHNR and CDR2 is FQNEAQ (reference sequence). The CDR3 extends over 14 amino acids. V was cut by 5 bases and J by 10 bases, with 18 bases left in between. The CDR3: CASSPGQSLGPQHF. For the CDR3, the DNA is TGTGCCAGCAGCCCCGGACAGTCGTTAGGCCCCCAGCATTTT.

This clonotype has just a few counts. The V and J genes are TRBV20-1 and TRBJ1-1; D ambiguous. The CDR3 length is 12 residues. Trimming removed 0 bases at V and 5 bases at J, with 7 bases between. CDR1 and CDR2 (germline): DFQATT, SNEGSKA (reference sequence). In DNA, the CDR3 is TGCAGTGCTAGAGAAGCGGGTACTGAAGCTTTCTTT. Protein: CSAREAGTEAFF.

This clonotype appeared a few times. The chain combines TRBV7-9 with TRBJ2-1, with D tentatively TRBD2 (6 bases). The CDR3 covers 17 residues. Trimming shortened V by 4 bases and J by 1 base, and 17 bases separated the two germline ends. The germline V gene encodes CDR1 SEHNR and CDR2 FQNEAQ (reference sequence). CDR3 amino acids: CASSSRGYGSSYNEQFF. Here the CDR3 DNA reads TGTGCCAGCAGCTCCCGTGGGTACGGGAGTTCCTACAATGAGCAGTTCTTC.

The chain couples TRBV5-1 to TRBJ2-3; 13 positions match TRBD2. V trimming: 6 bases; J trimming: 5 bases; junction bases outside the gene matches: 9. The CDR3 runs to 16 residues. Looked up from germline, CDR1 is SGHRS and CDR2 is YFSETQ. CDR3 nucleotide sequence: TGCGCCAGCACCAAAGGACTAGCGGGGGTAGTAGATACGCAGTATTTT. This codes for CASTKGLAGVVDTQYF.